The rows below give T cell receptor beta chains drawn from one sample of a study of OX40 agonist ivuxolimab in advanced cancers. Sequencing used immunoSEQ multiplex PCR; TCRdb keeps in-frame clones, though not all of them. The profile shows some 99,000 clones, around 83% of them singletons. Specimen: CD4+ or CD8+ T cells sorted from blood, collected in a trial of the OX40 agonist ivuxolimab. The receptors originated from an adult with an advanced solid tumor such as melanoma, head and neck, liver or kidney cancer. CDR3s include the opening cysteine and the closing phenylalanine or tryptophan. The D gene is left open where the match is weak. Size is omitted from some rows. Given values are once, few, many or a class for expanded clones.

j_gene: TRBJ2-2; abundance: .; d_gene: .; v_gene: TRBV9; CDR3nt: TGTGCCAGCAGCGTAGCTCGGACCACCGGGGAGCTGTTTTTT; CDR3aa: CASSVARTTGELFF
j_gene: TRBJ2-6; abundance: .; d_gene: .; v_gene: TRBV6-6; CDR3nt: TGTGCCAGCAGTTGGGGCTCTGGGGCCAACGTCCTGACTTTC; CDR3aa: CASSWGSGANVLTF
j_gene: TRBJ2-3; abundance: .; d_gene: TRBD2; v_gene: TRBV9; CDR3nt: TGTGCCAGCAGCTTAGGGTCTAGCGGGGGGTTTGATACGCAGTATTTT; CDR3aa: CASSLGSSGGFDTQYF
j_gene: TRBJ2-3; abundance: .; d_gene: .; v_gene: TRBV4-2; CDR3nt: TGTGCCAGCAGCCAAGCCCAGGGAGCCGATACGCAGTATTTT; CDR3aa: CASSQAQGADTQYF
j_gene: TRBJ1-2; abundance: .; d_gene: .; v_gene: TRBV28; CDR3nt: TGTGCCAGCAGTTTATGGGTAAACTATGGCTACACCTTC; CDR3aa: CASSLWVNYGYTF
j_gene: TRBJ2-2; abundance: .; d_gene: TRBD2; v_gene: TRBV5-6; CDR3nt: TGTGCCAGCAGCTCCCCAGGACTAGCGGGAGGACGGGGACCCGGGGAGCTGTTTTTT; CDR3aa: CASSSPGLAGGRGPGELFF
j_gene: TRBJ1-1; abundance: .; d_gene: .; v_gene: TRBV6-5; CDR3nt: TGTGCCAGCAGTTACACCTCCGGGGCTATGAACACTGAAGCTTTCTTT; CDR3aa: CASSYTSGAMNTEAFF
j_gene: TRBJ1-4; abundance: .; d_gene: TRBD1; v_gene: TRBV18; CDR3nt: TGTGCCAGCTCACCGGACAGGGGGCCAACTAATGAAAAACTGTTTTTT; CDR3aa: CASSPDRGPTNEKLFF
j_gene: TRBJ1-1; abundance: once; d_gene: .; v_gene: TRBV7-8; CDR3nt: TGTGCCAGCAGTCAAGGATTTGAAGCTTTCTTT; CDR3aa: CASSQGFEAFF
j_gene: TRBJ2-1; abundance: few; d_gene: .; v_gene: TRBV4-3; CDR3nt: TGCGCCAGCAGCCTTGGGGTAGCCGGTGAGCAGTTCTTC; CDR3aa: CASSLGVAGEQFF
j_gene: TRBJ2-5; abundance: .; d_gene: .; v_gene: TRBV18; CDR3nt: TGTGCCAGCTCACCAGGGTTGGAGACCCAGTACTTC; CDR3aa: CASSPGLETQYF
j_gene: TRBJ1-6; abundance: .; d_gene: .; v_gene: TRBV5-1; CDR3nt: TGCGCCAGCAGCCACCGCCACGAGGAAGGTTCACCCCTCCACTTT; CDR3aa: CASSHRHEEGSPLHF
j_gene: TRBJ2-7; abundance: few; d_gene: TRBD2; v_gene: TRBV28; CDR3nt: TGTGCCAGCAGCTCAACTAGCGGGGGGTCCTACGAGCAGTACTTC; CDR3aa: CASSSTSGGSYEQYF
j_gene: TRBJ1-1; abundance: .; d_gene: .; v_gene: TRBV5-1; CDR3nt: TGCGCCAGCTGGTTGGACAGGAACACTGAAGCTTTCTTT; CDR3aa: CASWLDRNTEAFF
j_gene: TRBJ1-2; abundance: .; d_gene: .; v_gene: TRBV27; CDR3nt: TGTGCCAGCAGGCCCTCCCTGGGTAGTGGCTACACCTTC; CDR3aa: CASRPSLGSGYTF
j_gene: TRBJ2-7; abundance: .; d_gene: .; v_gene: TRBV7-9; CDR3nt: TGTGCCAGCAGCTCGCTCTTCAACGAGCAGTACTTC; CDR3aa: CASSSLFNEQYF
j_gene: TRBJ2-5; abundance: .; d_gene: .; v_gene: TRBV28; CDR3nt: TGTGCCAGCAGTCTCGCGGGGGCGGGAGAGACCCAGTACTTC; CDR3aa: CASSLAGAGETQYF
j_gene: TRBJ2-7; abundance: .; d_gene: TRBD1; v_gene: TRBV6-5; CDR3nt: TGTGCCAGCAGAGCCGGGACAGGTTTCCACGAGCAGTACTTC; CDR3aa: CASRAGTGFHEQYF
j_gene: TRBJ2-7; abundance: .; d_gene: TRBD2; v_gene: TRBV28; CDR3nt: TGTGCCGTTAAAGCGGGGGGGCCCCACGAGCAGTACTTC; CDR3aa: CAVKAGGPHEQYF
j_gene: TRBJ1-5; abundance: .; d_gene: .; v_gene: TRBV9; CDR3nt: TGTGCCAGCAGCGTATCGGGGACCTATCAGCCCCAGCATTTT; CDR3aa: CASSVSGTYQPQHF
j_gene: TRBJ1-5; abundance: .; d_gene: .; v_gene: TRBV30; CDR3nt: TGTGCCTGGAAACAGGGATCCAATCAGCCCCAGCATTTT; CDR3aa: CAWKQGSNQPQHF
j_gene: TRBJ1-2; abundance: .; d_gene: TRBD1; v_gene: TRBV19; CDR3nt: TGTGCCAGTAGTATCAGGGGACAGGGGGCGTCCGGCTACACCTTC; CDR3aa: CASSIRGQGASGYTF
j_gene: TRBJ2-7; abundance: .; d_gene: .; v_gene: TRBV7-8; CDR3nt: TGTGCCAGCAGCCCCGCCCTGTGGGGGTACGAGCAGTACTTC; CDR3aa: CASSPALWGYEQYF
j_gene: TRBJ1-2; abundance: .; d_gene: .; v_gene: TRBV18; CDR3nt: TGTGCCAGCTCACCTGGGCAGCTTTATTCCACTGGCTACACCTTC; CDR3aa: CASSPGQLYSTGYTF
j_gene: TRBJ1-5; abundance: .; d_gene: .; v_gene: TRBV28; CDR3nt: TGTGCCAGCAGAACCCCCAGGGAGGGGTCACAGCCCCAGCATTTT; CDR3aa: CASRTPREGSQPQHF
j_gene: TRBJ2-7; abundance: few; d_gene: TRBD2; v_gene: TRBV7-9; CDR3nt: TGTGCCAGCAGCTCCTCCCGACTAGCGGGAAGATTTGGCGACGAGCAGTACTTC; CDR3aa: CASSSSRLAGRFGDEQYF
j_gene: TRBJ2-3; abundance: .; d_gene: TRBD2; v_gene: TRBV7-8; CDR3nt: TGTGCCAGCAGCTTACTAGGGCGGGAGGGGGGAGATACGCAGTATTTT; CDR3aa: CASSLLGREGGDTQYF
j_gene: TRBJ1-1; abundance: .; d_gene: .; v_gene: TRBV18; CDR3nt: TGTGCCAGCTCACCAGGGCTGTCCAGTCGTAACACTGAAGCTTTCTTT; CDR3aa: CASSPGLSSRNTEAFF
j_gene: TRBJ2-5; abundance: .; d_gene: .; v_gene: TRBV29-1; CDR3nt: TGCAGCGTGGGGGGCTTCCAAGAGACCCAGTACTTC; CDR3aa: CSVGGFQETQYF
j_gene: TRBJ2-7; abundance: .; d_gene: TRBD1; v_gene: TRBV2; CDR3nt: TGTGCCAGCACCATTCCGGGACAGGGGGGCGAGCAGTACTTC; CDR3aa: CASTIPGQGGEQYF
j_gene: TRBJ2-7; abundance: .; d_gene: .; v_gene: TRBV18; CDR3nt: TGTGCCAGCTCACCACAGGGATCCTACGAGCAGTACTTC; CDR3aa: CASSPQGSYEQYF
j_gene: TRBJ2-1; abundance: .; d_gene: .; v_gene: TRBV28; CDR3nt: TGTGCCAGCAGGGACATATCGGTTCGTTACAATGAGCAGTTCTTC; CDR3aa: CASRDISVRYNEQFF
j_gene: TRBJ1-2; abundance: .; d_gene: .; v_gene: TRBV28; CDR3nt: TGTGCCAGCAGTTTATCTTCGGGAATTGAGGGCTACACCTTC; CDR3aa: CASSLSSGIEGYTF
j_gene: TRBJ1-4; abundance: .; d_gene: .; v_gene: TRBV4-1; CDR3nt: TGCGCCAGCAGCCAGCGACTGGAAAAACTGTTTTTT; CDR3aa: CASSQRLEKLFF
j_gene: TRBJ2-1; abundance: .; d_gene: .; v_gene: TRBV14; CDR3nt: TGTGCCAGCAGCCGATACAATGAGCAGTTCTTC; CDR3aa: CASSRYNEQFF
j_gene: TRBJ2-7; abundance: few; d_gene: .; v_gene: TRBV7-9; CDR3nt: TGTGCCAGCAGCCCAAAAGGGCCCTACGAGCAGTACTTC; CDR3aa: CASSPKGPYEQYF
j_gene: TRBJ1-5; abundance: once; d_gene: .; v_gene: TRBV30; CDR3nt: TGTGCCTGGAGTGGAACAGATAATCAGCCCCAGCATTTT; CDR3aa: CAWSGTDNQPQHF
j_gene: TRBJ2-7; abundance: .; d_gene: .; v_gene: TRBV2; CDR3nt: TGTGCCAGCAGGCACCCCAGCGTGATCACCTACGAGCAGTACTTC; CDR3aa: CASRHPSVITYEQYF
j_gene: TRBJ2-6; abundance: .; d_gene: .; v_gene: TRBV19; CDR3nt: TGTGCCAGTAGTACGGACCTAGCTTGGGGGGCCAACGTCCTGACTTTC; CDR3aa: CASSTDLAWGANVLTF
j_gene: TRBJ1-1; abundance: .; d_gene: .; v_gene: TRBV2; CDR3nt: TGTGCCAGCAGTGACCATCAAGCTTTCTTT; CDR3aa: CASSDHQAFF
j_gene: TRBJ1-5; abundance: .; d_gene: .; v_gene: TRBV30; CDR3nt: TGTGCCTGGAGCGCCGACAGAAATCAGCCCCAGCATTTT; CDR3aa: CAWSADRNQPQHF
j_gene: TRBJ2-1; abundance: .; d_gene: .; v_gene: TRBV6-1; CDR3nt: TGTGCCAGCAAACGGGACACCGAACCCAATGAGCAGTTCTTC; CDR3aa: CASKRDTEPNEQFF
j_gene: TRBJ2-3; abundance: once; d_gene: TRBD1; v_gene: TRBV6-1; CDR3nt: TGTGCCAGCAGTGAAGTTCGGGTGCGAGGACAGGGAACAGATACGCAGTATTTT; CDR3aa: CASSEVRVRGQGTDTQYF
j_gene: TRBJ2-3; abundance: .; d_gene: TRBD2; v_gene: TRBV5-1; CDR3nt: TGCGCCAGCAGCTTGATAGGAGCAAGGGGACTAGCAGATACGCAGTATTTT; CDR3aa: CASSLIGARGLADTQYF
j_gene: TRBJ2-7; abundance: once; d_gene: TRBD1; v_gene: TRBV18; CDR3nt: TGTGCCAGCTCACCTGGAAACAGGGGGTTTACCTACGAGCAGTACTTC; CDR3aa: CASSPGNRGFTYEQYF
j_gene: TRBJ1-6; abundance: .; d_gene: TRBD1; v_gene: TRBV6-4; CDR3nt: TGTGCCAGCAGCCGACAGGGGAATTCACCCCTCCACTTT; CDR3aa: CASSRQGNSPLHF
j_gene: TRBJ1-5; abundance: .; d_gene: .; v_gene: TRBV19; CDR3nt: TGTGCCAGTAGTATATTGGGTCAGGGGTCTCAGCCCCAGCATTTT; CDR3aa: CASSILGQGSQPQHF
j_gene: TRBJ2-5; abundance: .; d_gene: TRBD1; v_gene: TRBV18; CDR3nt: TGTGCCAGCTCGCCCGCAATGAATGGACAGGGGACGCCCCAGTACTTC; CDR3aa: CASSPAMNGQGTPQYF
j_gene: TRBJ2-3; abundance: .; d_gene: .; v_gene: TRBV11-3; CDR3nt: TGTGCCAGCAGCGACGGTCACGGGCCCGATACGCAGTATTTT; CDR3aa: CASSDGHGPDTQYF